Sequencing of this TCR beta chain was carried out in a study of shared clonotypes between healthy human individuals. Deep was the level at which the assay was run. Measured with immunoSEQ multiplex PCR; TCRdb has only the in-frame clones, and not every one. The sample yields 190,000 or so clones, 66% seen once. Findings of the study overall: Rarefaction curves obtained for sorted subsets showed sequencing incomplete despite large depth. What naive subsets generally showed was a larger estimated richness than memory subsets showed. Sharing across four donors was highest in naive CD4 (around 5%) and lowest in memory CD8 (roughly 0.4%).

For this clone: The antigen is not known.

V was shortened by 0 bases and J by 4 bases, with 11 bases between the two germline ends. CDR1 is SGDLS and CDR2 is YYNGEE in the germline V gene. The CDR3 contains 15 residues. The sequence came from a man aged 30 to 39 in good health. The rearrangement uses TRBV9 and TRBJ1-3; D gene uncertain. The specimen sequenced was memory CD4+ T cells sorted from blood. Subset specified: CD45RA-negative fraction. The CDR3 loop is CASSVEGTPGNTIYF. In DNA, the CDR3 is TGTGCCAGCAGCGTAGAGGGAACTCCCGGAAACACCATATATTTT.